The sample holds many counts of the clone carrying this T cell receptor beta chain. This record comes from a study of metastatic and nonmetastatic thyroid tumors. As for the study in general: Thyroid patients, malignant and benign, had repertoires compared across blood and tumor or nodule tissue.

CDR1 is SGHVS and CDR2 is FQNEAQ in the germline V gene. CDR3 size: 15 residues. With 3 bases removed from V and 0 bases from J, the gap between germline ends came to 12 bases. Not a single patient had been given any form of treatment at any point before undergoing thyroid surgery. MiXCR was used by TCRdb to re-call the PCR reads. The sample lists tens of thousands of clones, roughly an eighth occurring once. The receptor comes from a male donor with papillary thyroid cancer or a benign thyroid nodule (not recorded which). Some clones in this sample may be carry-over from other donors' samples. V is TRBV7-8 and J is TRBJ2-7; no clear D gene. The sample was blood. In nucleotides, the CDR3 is TGTGCCAGCAGCTTCGAGAAGGTGAGCTCCTACGAGCAGTACTTC. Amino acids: CASSFEKVSSYEQYF.